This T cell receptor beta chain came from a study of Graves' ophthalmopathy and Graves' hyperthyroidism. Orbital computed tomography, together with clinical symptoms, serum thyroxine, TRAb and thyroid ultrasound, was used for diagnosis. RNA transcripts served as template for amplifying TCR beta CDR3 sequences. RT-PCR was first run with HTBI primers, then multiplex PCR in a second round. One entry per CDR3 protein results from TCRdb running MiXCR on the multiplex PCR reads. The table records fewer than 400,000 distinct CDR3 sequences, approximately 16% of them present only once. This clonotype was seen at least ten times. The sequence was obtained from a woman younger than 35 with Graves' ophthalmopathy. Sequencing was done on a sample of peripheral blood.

For the CDR3, the DNA is TGTGCCAGCAGCCGGGACAGGCTGTCCGAGCAGTACTTC. This codes for CASSRDRLSEQYF. V is TRBV6-1 and J is TRBJ2-7; TRBD1 agrees at 8 bases. This CDR3 is 13 amino acids long. Germline trimming cut 6 bases from V and 6 bases from J; bases unmatched to any gene: 7. Looked up from germline, CDR1 is MNHNS and CDR2 is SASEGT.